The text below deals with one TCR beta chain. Its antigen is undetermined. Profiled with immunoSEQ multiplex PCR; TCRdb holds only in-frame clones, not every one. The sample consists of about 82,000 clones, 90% to 95% of them appearing once. Trimming cost V 3 bases and J 7 bases, with 15 bases left between them. CDR3 length: 13 residues. Germline assignment: CDR1 GTSNPN and CDR2 SVGIG (reference sequence). This sample stems from a study of cytomegalovirus exposure and HLA in healthy donors. On the study more broadly: The 120 validation repertoires, a later analysis reported, used the same platform as the 600 to 700 repertoires from the first cohort. Study outcomes and limitations: The study designated 150 to 200 TCR beta chains cytomegalovirus-associated. The classifier, whose performance was assessed in both the original and validation cohorts, reportedly diagnosed cytomegalovirus status with high specificity and sensitivity. Within the roughly 120 validation repertoires, first-cohort TCR clusters tended to co-occur, according to a later analysis.

This clonotype was obtained from a woman aged 18-30 years in good health and CMV-seronegative. The genes are TRBV30 and TRBJ2-5; possible D gene TRBD2, 5 bases. Sequencing was performed on PBMCs. The DNA of the CDR3 is TGTGCCTGGAGAGGACCCCCCGAGGGGACCCAGTACTTC. Translating gives CAWRGPPEGTQYF.